This T cell receptor (beta chain) was recovered during a study of cytomegalovirus exposure and HLA in healthy donors. The germline CDR1 and CDR2 sequences are SGHNT and YYREEE (reference sequence). Trimming took 2 bases from V and 0 from J, leaving 6 bases between them. CDR3 length: 14 residues. Broader study findings: Researchers reported in a later analysis that common viral pathogens appeared linked to several top clusters. Near-uniform donor sequencing depth was presumed by presence/absence analyses. Being indistinguishable, some V segments were excluded, TRBV6-2 and TRBV6-3 among them.

Note on this clone: What it binds is not known.

Vbeta (60) and Jbeta (13) primers were used in the PCR. Clones were sequenced by immunoSEQ multiplex PCR, and TCRdb holds only the in-frame ones, with some missing. The sample has about 100,000 clones; 74% are singletons. Specimen: PBMCs. This rearrangement joins TRBV5-4 to TRBJ1-3, with D possibly being TRBD1 (5 bases). The receptor's source is a man aged 50 to 60 in good health and CMV-seropositive. This chain's CDR3 is CASSFDSSGNTIYF. The CDR3 region has the DNA TGTGCCAGCAGCTTTGACAGCTCTGGAAACACCATATATTTT.